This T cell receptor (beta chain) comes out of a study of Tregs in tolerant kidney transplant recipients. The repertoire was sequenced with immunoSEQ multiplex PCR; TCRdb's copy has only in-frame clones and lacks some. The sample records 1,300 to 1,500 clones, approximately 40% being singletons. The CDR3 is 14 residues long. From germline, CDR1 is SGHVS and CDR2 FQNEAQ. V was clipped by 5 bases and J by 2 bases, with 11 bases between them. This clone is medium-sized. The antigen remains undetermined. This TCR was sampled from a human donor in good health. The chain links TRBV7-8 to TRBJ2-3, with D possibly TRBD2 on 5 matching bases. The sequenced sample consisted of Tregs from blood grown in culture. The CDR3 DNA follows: TGTGCCAGCAGCCCCCAGACTACCACAGATACGCAGTATTTT. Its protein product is CASSPQTTTDTQYF. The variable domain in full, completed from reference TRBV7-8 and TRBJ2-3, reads GAGVSQSPRYKVAKRGQDVALRCDPISGHVSLFWYQQALGQGPEFLTYFQNEAQLDKSGLPSDRFFAERPEGSVSTLKIQRTQQEDSAVYLCASSPQTTTDTQYFGPGTRLTVL.